What follows are 29 T cell receptor beta chains derived from one specimen sequenced in a study of cytomegalovirus exposure and HLA in healthy donors. PCR involved 60 Vbeta and 13 Jbeta primers. Only in-frame clones appear in the TCRdb table, and some are missing; sequencing was by immunoSEQ multiplex PCR. The table lists 100,000 to 150,000 clones, approximately 74% of them singletons. Sequenced: PBMCs. These receptors all stem from a male donor in good health and CMV-seronegative.

The gene calls are TRBV7-2 and TRBJ2-2; a possible D gene is TRBD1 (5 bases). Germline V gives CDR1 SGHTA, CDR2 FQGNSA. The CDR3 has 13 residues. The V end was cut by 8 bases, the J end by 6 bases, with 13 bases between. CDR3 loop: CASPLGVPGELFF. The CDR3 DNA sequence: TGTGCCAGCCCTCTAGGGGTACCCGGGGAGCTGTTTTTT. Full variable domain (outside the CDR3, taken from reference TRBV7-2 and TRBJ2-2): GAGVSQSPSNKVTEKGKDVELRCDPISGHTALYWYRQSLGQGLEFLIYFQGNSAPDKSGLPSDRFSAERTGGSVSTLTIQRTQQEDSAVYLCASPLGVPGELFFGEGSRLTVL.

The chain joins TRBV27 to TRBJ1-1; 12 nucleotides align to TRBD1. The germline CDR1 and CDR2 sequences are MNHEY and SMNVEV (reference sequence). The CDR3 runs 14 residues. The V gene end was trimmed by 8 bases and the J gene end by 5 bases; junction bases not matched to a gene: 6. The CDR3 DNA follows: TGTGCCAGCCAAGGGACAGGGGGCTTTACTGAAGCTTTCTTT. Translating it yields CASQGTGGFTEAFF.

The genes are TRBV27 and TRBJ2-5; 9 bases are shared with TRBD2. V was pared by 7 bases and J by 5 bases, with 5 bases of the junction left unmatched. CDR3 length: 13 residues. Germline assignment: CDR1 MNHEY and CDR2 SMNVEV (reference sequence). CDR3 loop: CASTAGGSETQYF. The DNA of the CDR3 is TGTGCCAGCACCGCGGGGGGGTCGGAGACCCAGTACTTC.

The CDR3 region has the DNA TGTGCCAGTAGCGACAGGGTGAGCTCCTACGAGCAGTACTTC. This translates into CASSDRVSSYEQYF. This chain joins TRBV19 and TRBJ2-7; 7 bases are shared with TRBD1. After removal of 6 bases from V and 0 bases from J, the junction contained 5 bases not matched to a gene. Germline loops: CDR1 LNHDA, CDR2 SQIVND (reference sequence). The CDR3 extends over 14 amino acids.

This clone occurred once. CDR3 sequence reads: CASSLFGQKETQYF. CDR3 nucleotide sequence: TGTGCCAGCAGCTTATTTGGTCAGAAAGAGACCCAGTACTTC. The chain recombines TRBV7-2 with TRBJ2-5; D gene unclear. The CDR3 length is 14 residues. The V end lost 2 bases, the J end lost 3 bases, and 10 bases lay between the germline ends. Germline-derived CDR1 and CDR2 are SGHTA and FQGNSA.

The genes are TRBV7-9 and TRBJ2-3; D may be TRBD1 (5 bases). Trimming left V 5 bases short and J 2 bases short, with 11 bases between. The CDR3 has 14 amino acids. Germline V lookup: CDR1 SEHNR, CDR2 FQNEAQ (reference sequence). The CDR3 DNA follows: TGTGCCAGCAGCCCACAGGAGTACACAGATACGCAGTATTTT. Translated, it gives CASSPQEYTDTQYF.

The rearrangement joins TRBV30 to TRBJ2-1; 8 nucleotides agree with TRBD1. Per germline, CDR1 GTSNPN and CDR2 SVGIG (reference sequence). V lost 5 bases, J lost 6 bases, and 6 bases stayed unmatched. The CDR3 is 13 amino acids. The DNA of the CDR3 is TGTGCCTGGGCTGCCACAGGGGGCAATGAGCAGTTCTTC. Protein: CAWAATGGNEQFF.

The V call is TRBV4-3, the J call TRBJ1-4, with a weak D call TRBD1 (6 bases). Germline V gene data show CDR1 as LGHNA and CDR2 as YSLEER. V lost 0 bases to trimming and J lost 2 bases, with 13 bases between them. CDR3 size: 17 residues. Here the CDR3 DNA reads TGCGCCAGCAGCCAAGATAAGGGGGATGTTACTAATGAAAAACTGTTTTTT. This gives the protein CASSQDKGDVTNEKLFF.

V usage is TRBV7-2 and J usage is TRBJ1-1; D remains ambiguous. V lost 5 bases to trimming and J lost 2 bases, with 15 bases between them. The CDR3 contains 15 residues. Germline V gives CDR1 SGHTA, CDR2 FQGNSA. The CDR3 here is CASSPLRVFNTEAFF. CDR3 nucleotide sequence: TGTGCCAGCAGCCCGCTCCGGGTTTTTAACACTGAAGCTTTCTTT.

The V and J genes are TRBV11-2 and TRBJ1-5, with TRBD1 matching 8 bases. The germline V gene has CDR1 SGHAT and CDR2 FQNNGV. The CDR3 is 14 amino acids. Trimming removed 5 bases from V and 7 bases from J; junction bases left unmatched: 7. The CDR3 sequence: CASSKDRVDQPQHF. CDR3 DNA sequence: TGTGCCAGCAGCAAGGACAGGGTGGACCAGCCCCAGCATTTT. Filled out from reference TRBV11-2 and TRBJ1-5, the complete variable domain reads EAGVAQSPRYKIIEKRQSVAFWCNPISGHATLYWYQQILGQGPKLLIQFQNNGVVDDSQLPKDRFSAERLKGVDSTLKIQPAKLEDSAVYLCASSKDRVDQPQHFGDGTRLSIL.

The J gene is TRBJ2-3, the V gene TRBV7-3; 7 nucleotides match TRBD1. V dropped 5 bases and J dropped 1; count of bases not matched to a gene: 3. This CDR3 region has 14 residues. Germline V gene sequence: CDR1 SGHTA, CDR2 FQGTGA. Here the CDR3 reads CASSPGQGTDTQYF. The CDR3 bases are TGTGCCAGCAGCCCTGGACAGGGCACAGATACGCAGTATTTT.

The chain carries TRBV4-2 and TRBJ1-1; possibly TRBD1 for D (6 bases). This CDR3 has 16 residues. V lost 0 bases to trimming and J lost 11 bases, with 22 bases between them. Germline V gene lookup returns CDR1 LGHNA and CDR2 YNFKEQ. CDR3 sequence: CASSQDGGWSGGRAFF. For the CDR3, the DNA is TGTGCCAGCAGCCAAGATGGAGGCTGGTCGGGGGGCCGGGCTTTCTTT.

This chain joins TRBV11-2 and TRBJ2-5; 10 bases are a match to TRBD1. Losses at the gene ends were 7 bases for V and 2 bases for J; bases not matched to a gene: 7. CDR3 length equals 15 residues. Germline CDR1 and CDR2: SGHAT and FQNNGV. The CDR3 nucleotides read TGTGCCAGCACCCCCGGGACAGGGGTACAAGAGACCCAGTACTTC. Its protein is CASTPGTGVQETQYF. Based on the CDR3 plus reference TRBV11-2 and TRBJ2-5, the full variable domain is EAGVAQSPRYKIIEKRQSVAFWCNPISGHATLYWYQQILGQGPKLLIQFQNNGVVDDSQLPKDRFSAERLKGVDSTLKIQPAKLEDSAVYLCASTPGTGVQETQYFGPGTRLLVL.

This clone was counted a few times. The gene calls are TRBV25-1 and TRBJ1-6; D might be TRBD1 (6 bases). This CDR3 comprises 14 residues. Looked up from germline, CDR1 is MGHDK and CDR2 is SYGVNS. The V end lost 3 bases, the J end lost 14 bases, and 17 bases lay between the germline ends. The CDR3 nucleotides read TGTGCCAGCAGTGATCCGGACAGCTTATTCACCCTCCACTTT. Translation: CASSDPDSLFTLHF.

The chain is built from TRBV5-4 and TRBJ2-1; D possibly corresponds to TRBD1 (6 bases). Germline lookup yields CDR1 SGHNT and CDR2 YYREEE (reference sequence). There are 13 residues in the CDR3. V was cut by 0 bases and J by 8 bases, with 9 bases left in between. This CDR3 reads CASSLDRADEQFF. CDR3 DNA: TGTGCCAGCAGCTTGGACAGGGCGGATGAGCAGTTCTTC.

This clone showed up just once. This chain links TRBV19 with TRBJ2-1, with 10 bases identical to TRBD2. The V segment lost 6 bases and the J segment 4 bases; nucleotides outside the gene matches: 9. CDR3 length: 16 amino acids. Looked up from germline, CDR1 is LNHDA and CDR2 is SQIVND (reference sequence). CDR3 sequence (DNA): TGTGCCAGTAGACGGGGAGCGGGAGGGGAATACAATGAGCAGTTCTTC. The encoded protein is CASRRGAGGEYNEQFF.

This chain joins TRBV4-3 and TRBJ2-1; 11 positions agree with TRBD2. Germline V lookup: CDR1 LGHNA, CDR2 YSLEER. V dropped 1 base and J dropped 5; count of bases not matched to a gene: 10. The CDR3 contains 18 residues. The CDR3: CASSQGYLLAGAHNEQFF. For the CDR3, the DNA is TGCGCCAGCAGCCAAGGCTACTTACTAGCGGGAGCCCACAATGAGCAGTTCTTC.

The table lists this clone with a few counts. This chain connects TRBV28 to TRBJ1-6, with 7 bases fitting TRBD1. Germline-derived CDR1 and CDR2 are MDHEN and SYDVKM. The junction had 4 bases not matched to a gene; V was cut back by 5 bases and J by 6 bases. The length of the CDR3 is 14 residues. The CDR3 coding sequence is TGTGCCAGCAGTCTATACAGGGGTAATTCACCCCTCCACTTT. The encoded protein is CASSLYRGNSPLHF.

The chain joins TRBV5-1 to TRBJ2-6; 7 nucleotides agree with TRBD1. Trimming removed 2 bases from V and 1 base from J; junction bases left unmatched: 9. The CDR3 contains 18 residues. Germline V gene sequence: CDR1 SGHRS, CDR2 YFSETQ. CDR3 in DNA: TGCGCCAGCAGCTTTTTGGACAGGCAGTTGTCTGGGGCCAACGTCCTGACTTTC. The encoded protein is CASSFLDRQLSGANVLTF.

V gene TRBV5-4 combines with J gene TRBJ1-2, with 7 bases lining up with TRBD1. The CDR3 runs 14 residues. Germline V gene sequence: CDR1 SGHNT, CDR2 YYREEE (reference sequence). The trim removed 4 bases at V and 2 bases at J, leaving 5 bases unmatched. The CDR3 is CASSRDSQNYGYTF. CDR3 in DNA: TGTGCCAGCAGCCGGGACAGTCAAAACTATGGCTACACCTTC.

The V gene is TRBV9, the J gene TRBJ2-5, with TRBD2 identical over 13 bases. Germline CDR1 is SGDLS and CDR2 is YYNGEE. This CDR3 is built from 16 residues. V gave up 3 bases and J gave up 4 bases; unmatched junction bases: 6. DNA for the CDR3: TGTGCCAGCAGCGCCGGACTAGCGGGAGTTCCAGAGACCCAGTACTTC. Protein sequence: CASSAGLAGVPETQYF. The full variable domain, its missing parts supplied by reference TRBV9 and TRBJ2-5, is DSGVTQTPKHLITATGQRVTLRCSPRSGDLSVYWYQQSLDQGLQFLIQYYNGEERAKGNILERFSAQQFPDLHSELNLSSLELGDSALYFCASSAGLAGVPETQYFGPGTRLLVL.

This clone appeared a single time. V gene TRBV30 combines with J gene TRBJ2-7; 9 nucleotides align to TRBD1. The CDR3 loop spans 14 amino acids. Germline V lookup: CDR1 GTSNPN, CDR2 SVGIG (reference sequence). V gave up 0 bases and J gave up 5 bases; unmatched junction bases: 5. The CDR3 here is CAWSVGTGKHEQYF. In DNA, the CDR3 is TGTGCCTGGAGTGTAGGGACAGGGAAGCACGAGCAGTACTTC.

The rearrangement joins TRBV28 to TRBJ2-6, with 12 bases matching TRBD2. Germline trimming cut 6 bases from V and 2 bases from J; bases unmatched to any gene: 14. Germline V CDR1 and CDR2: MDHEN, SYDVKM. The CDR3 consists of 20 residues. This CDR3 reads CASSTLLTSGSIAGANVLTF. The CDR3 coding sequence is TGTGCCAGCAGCACCCTACTGACTAGCGGGAGTATTGCTGGGGCCAACGTCCTGACTTTC.

This clone was observed a single time. J is TRBJ2-1 and V is TRBV27; 9 bases are a match to TRBD2. V lost 6 bases to trimming and J lost 7 bases; unmatched junction nucleotides: 10. The CDR3 spans 15 residues. Germline-derived CDR1 and CDR2 are MNHEY and SMNVEV (reference sequence). The CDR3: CASSFIAGAGNEQFF. The CDR3 DNA sequence: TGTGCCAGCAGCTTTATAGCGGGAGCGGGTAATGAGCAGTTCTTC.

This rearrangement joins TRBV7-9 to TRBJ1-4; D remains unclear. The V gene lost 8 bases and the J gene lost 8 bases, with 18 bases spanning the gap. The length of the CDR3 is 14 residues. Germline V CDR1 and CDR2: SEHNR, FQNEAQ (reference sequence). The CDR3 DNA reads TGTGCCAGCCTCCCTTGGGGAACGGGGGAAAAACTGTTTTTT. Translated, it gives CASLPWGTGEKLFF. Full variable domain (rest looked up from reference TRBV7-9 and TRBJ1-4): DTGVSQNPRHKITKRGQNVTFRCDPISEHNRLYWYRQTLGQGPEFLTYFQNEAQLEKSRLLSDRFSAERPKGSFSTLEIQRTEQGDSAMYLCASLPWGTGEKLFFGSGTQLSVL.

This rearrangement joins TRBV19 to TRBJ1-4, with D maybe TRBD1 (5 bases). V lost 3 bases and J lost 3, with 8 bases in between. Germline CDR1 LNHDA, CDR2 SQIVND (reference sequence). This CDR3 comprises 14 residues. The CDR3 reads CASSIQGPNEKLFF. The CDR3 coding sequence is TGTGCCAGTAGTATCCAGGGCCCTAATGAAAAACTGTTTTTT.

This chain uses TRBV27 with TRBJ2-3; TRBD2 matches 7 bases. Germline V CDR1 and CDR2: MNHEY, SMNVEV (reference sequence). The CDR3 covers 15 residues. V lost 3 bases and J lost 1; bases outside the gene matches: 4. CDR3 amino acids: CASSFGGGGTDTQYF. The CDR3 nucleotides read TGTGCCAGCAGTTTTGGCGGGGGTGGCACAGATACGCAGTATTTT.

This clone is a singleton in its sample. V is TRBV5-4 and J is TRBJ1-6, with 10 bases that match TRBD1. Germline-derived CDR1 and CDR2 are SGHNT and YYREEE (reference sequence). This CDR3 has 18 amino acids. V gave up 0 bases and J gave up 8 bases; unmatched junction bases: 11. The CDR3 DNA follows: TGTGCCAGCAGCTTGGGACAGGGGGCGGCCATAGGGGATTCACCCCTCCACTTT. As protein: CASSLGQGAAIGDSPLHF. Full variable domain (remainder filled in from reference TRBV5-4 and TRBJ1-6): ETGVTQSPTHLIKTRGQQVTLRCSSQSGHNTVSWYQQALGQGPQFIFQYYREEENGRGNFPPRFSGLQFPNYSSELNVNALELDDSALYLCASSLGQGAAIGDSPLHFGNGTRLTVT.

As to this clone: Compared with germline, one end of the junction differs, possibly owing to a read error. This chain uses TRBV4-3 with TRBJ2-7, with 9 bases that match TRBD1. This CDR3 is 14 amino acids long. Germline CDR1 LGHNA, CDR2 YSLEER. CDR3 bases: TGCGCCAGCAGCTCCGGGACAGGGAGACACGAGCAGTACTTT. Residues: CASSSGTGRHEQYF.